The 25 T cell receptor beta chains reported below all come from one sample, sequenced in a study of technical replicates of blood from a handful of donors. Measured with immunoSEQ multiplex PCR; TCRdb has only the in-frame clones, and not every one. The data show roughly 80,000 clones, approximately 97% seen once. The sample taken for sequencing was T cells isolated from PBMCs. The origin of the receptors is a human donor in good health.

CDR3 amino acids: CASRGAATYNEQFF. The CDR3 DNA is TGCGCCAGCCGCGGAGCGGCTACTTACAATGAGCAGTTCTTC. V and J are TRBV4-1 and TRBJ2-1, with a possible D match to TRBD2 (5 bases). The germline V gene has CDR1 MGHRA and CDR2 YSYEKL. Deletions cut 8 bases from V and 4 bases from J, with 15 bases between. The CDR3 loop spans 14 amino acids.

The chain has TRBV11-2 and TRBJ2-1; 7 bases line up with TRBD2. The CDR3 length is 17 residues. Trimming took 2 bases from V and 7 from J; bases not matched to a gene: 14. CDR1 is SGHAT and CDR2 is FQNNGV in the germline V gene. CDR3: CASSLLSGLPVGNEQFF. CDR3 nucleotide sequence: TGTGCCAGCAGCTTATTATCGGGACTACCCGTGGGAAATGAGCAGTTCTTC.

In its sample, this clone was seen once. The chain uses TRBV19 and TRBJ1-1; D is unclear. CDR1 LNHDA and CDR2 SQIVND come from the germline V gene (reference sequence). The CDR3 contains 13 residues. The V end was cut by 4 bases, the J end by 11 bases, with 17 bases between. CDR3 sequence: CASSNRRDYVAFF. The CDR3 DNA follows: TGTGCCAGTAGTAATCGGCGCGACTATGTGGCTTTCTTT. The entire variable domain, with the rest obtained from reference TRBV19 and TRBJ1-1, is as follows: DGGITQSPKYLFRKEGQNVTLSCEQNLNHDAMYWYRQDPGQGLRLIYYSQIVNDFQKGDIAEGYSVSREKKESFPLTVTSAQKNPTAFYLCASSNRRDYVAFFGQGTRLTVV.

The V gene is TRBV23-1, the J gene TRBJ1-3, with 11 bases identical to TRBD1. Being an ORF, TRBV23-1 has a function that is uncertain. The CDR3 has 19 amino acids. The junction had 11 bases not matched to a gene; V was cut back by 4 bases and J by 0 bases. For the CDR3, the DNA is TGCGCCAGCAGTCCTTATGGACAGGGGGCCTACGACTCTGGAAACACCATATATTTT. It codes for CASSPYGQGAYDSGNTIYF.

This chain uses TRBV7-9 with TRBJ2-3, with a possible D match to TRBD1 (5 bases). Germline values: CDR1 SEHNR, CDR2 FQNEAQ (reference sequence). V was clipped by 0 bases and J by 0 bases, with 13 bases between them. This CDR3 has 17 residues. CDR3 nucleotides: TGTGCCAGCAGCTTAGCCCGTTCAACAGGAAGCACAGATACGCAGTATTTT. This codes for CASSLARSTGSTDTQYF. Full variable domain (missing parts from reference TRBV7-9 and TRBJ2-3): DTGVSQNPRHKITKRGQNVTFRCDPISEHNRLYWYRQTLGQGPEFLTYFQNEAQLEKSRLLSDRFSAERPKGSFSTLEIQRTEQGDSAMYLCASSLARSTGSTDTQYFGPGTRLTVL.

The count of this clone is one. The V gene is TRBV9, the J gene TRBJ2-3, with no clear D. Germline-derived CDR1 and CDR2 are SGDLS and YYNGEE. V dropped 0 bases and J dropped 3 bases, with 2 bases sitting between them. CDR3 length: 12 residues. This chain's CDR3 is CASSVATDTQYF. The CDR3 DNA reads TGTGCCAGCAGCGTAGCTACAGATACGCAGTATTTT.

The chain uses TRBV2 and TRBJ2-2; 9 bases fit TRBD1. With V trimmed by 7 bases and J by 7 bases, 10 bases remained unmatched. The CDR3 covers 15 residues. CDR1 SNHLY and CDR2 FYNNEI come from the germline V gene. As DNA, the CDR3 is TGTGCCAGCATCCCAACGACAGGGGGGATCGGGGAGCTGTTTTTT. Translated: CASIPTTGGIGELFF. Drawing the rest from reference TRBV2 and TRBJ2-2, the complete variable domain is EPEVTQTPSHQVTQMGQEVILRCVPISNHLYFYWYRQILGQKVEFLVSFYNNEISEKSEIFDDQFSVERPDGSNFTLKIRSTKLEDSAMYFCASIPTTGGIGELFFGEGSRLTVL.

This rearrangement joins TRBV4-1 to TRBJ2-5; tentative D call: TRBD2 (5 bases). The V gene lost 0 bases and the J gene lost 4 bases, with 15 bases spanning the gap. Germline lookup yields CDR1 MGHRA and CDR2 YSYEKL. CDR3 size: 16 residues. CDR3 DNA: TGCGCCAGCAGCCAAGATGAGACGGGAAGAGGAGAGACCCAGTACTTC. Translated: CASSQDETGRGETQYF.

V gene TRBV10-2 combines with J gene TRBJ2-1, with TRBD1 matching 9 bases. This CDR3 has 16 amino acids. Germline V gives CDR1 WSHSY, CDR2 SAAADI. J was trimmed by 4 bases and V by 10 bases; bases with no gene match: 14. The CDR3 DNA sequence: TGCGCCACATTCTCAATTCAGGACAGGGGATACAATGAGCAGTTCTTC. Translation: CATFSIQDRGYNEQFF.

This clone was seen a single time. This rearrangement joins TRBV5-4 to TRBJ1-2; D not resolved. Trimming pared 2 bases from V and 5 bases from J, leaving 10 bases between. This CDR3 region has 13 residues. CDR1 is SGHNT, CDR2 YYREEE, per germline (reference sequence). The CDR3 sequence: CASSFTGSYGYTF. DNA for the CDR3: TGTGCCAGCAGCTTCACGGGGAGTTATGGCTACACCTTC.

The V call is TRBV6-1, the J call TRBJ2-1; 10 positions agree with TRBD1. Per germline, CDR1 MNHNS and CDR2 SASEGT. The CDR3 runs to 14 residues. Trimming cost V 5 bases and J 7 bases; bases outside gene matches: 5. The CDR3 nucleotides read TGTGCCAGCAGTCCCGGGACAGGGGTTAATGAGCAGTTCTTC. Protein product: CASSPGTGVNEQFF.

The CDR3 sequence: CASSLALKEETQYF. For the CDR3, the DNA is TGTGCCAGCAGCTTAGCACTAAAAGAAGAGACCCAGTACTTC. V is TRBV7-6 and J is TRBJ2-5; no clear D. With 0 bases removed from V and 3 bases from J, the gap between germline ends came to 8 bases. The germline V gene encodes CDR1 SGHVS and CDR2 FNYEAQ. The CDR3 spans 14 residues. The full variable domain, its missing parts supplied by reference TRBV7-6 and TRBJ2-5, is GAGVSQSPRYKVTKRGQDVALRCDPISGHVSLYWYRQALGQGPEFLTYFNYEAQQDKSGLPNDRFSAERPEGSISTLTIQRTEQRDSAMYRCASSLALKEETQYFGPGTRLLVL.

The V call is TRBV7-9, the J call TRBJ1-2, with D maybe TRBD1 (6 bases). Trimming took 5 bases from V and 5 from J, leaving 18 bases between them. The CDR3 loop spans 15 amino acids. Germline V gene data show CDR1 as SEHNR and CDR2 as FQNEAQ (reference sequence). The CDR3, as DNA: TGTGCCAGCAGCGAAACAAACAGGGCTCCGTATGGCTACACCTTC. It specifies CASSETNRAPYGYTF.

The V gene is TRBV11-3, the J gene TRBJ2-3, with 12 bases fitting TRBD2. There are 18 residues in the CDR3. Germline trimming cut 5 bases from V and 1 base from J; bases unmatched to any gene: 10. CDR1 and CDR2 (germline): SGHNT, YENEEA. The CDR3 sequence is CASSTASGGGFRTDTQYF. CDR3 bases: TGTGCCAGCAGCACAGCTAGCGGGGGGGGTTTTCGCACAGATACGCAGTATTTT.

The V call is TRBV7-8, the J call TRBJ2-7; TRBD2 matches 8 bases. Trimming cost V 4 bases and J 2 bases; bases outside gene matches: 10. CDR1 and CDR2 from the germline V gene are SGHVS and FQNEAQ. This CDR3 contains 16 residues. The CDR3 DNA is TGTGCCAGCAGCTCTACAAGCGGGAGAAGGACCTACGAGCAGTACTTC. It translates to CASSSTSGRRTYEQYF.

This chain joins TRBV5-1 and TRBJ2-2; 7 nucleotides agree with TRBD1. The trim removed 2 bases at V and 5 bases at J, leaving 6 bases unmatched. Per the germline V gene, CDR1 is SGHRS and CDR2 is YFSETQ. The CDR3 is 15 residues long. This CDR3 reads CASSLMQGETGELFF. The CDR3 DNA is TGCGCCAGCAGCTTAATGCAGGGGGAGACCGGGGAGCTGTTTTTT.

This clone was observed once. Written as DNA, the CDR3 is TGCGCCAGCAGTGCGTACAGGAACACTGAAGCTTTCTTT. Residues: CASSAYRNTEAFF. The rearrangement joins TRBV10-2 to TRBJ1-1; D is uncertain. CDR1 and CDR2 from the germline V gene are WSHSY and SAAADI. Trimming removed 4 bases from V and 1 base from J, with 7 bases in between. CDR3 length: 13 residues.

The V and J genes are TRBV30 and TRBJ2-2; 7 nucleotides agree with TRBD1. This CDR3 has 12 amino acids. Germline V CDR1 and CDR2: GTSNPN, SVGIG (reference sequence). J lost 7 bases, V lost 5 bases, and 4 bases had no gene match. The CDR3 loop is CAWEGGSGELFF. DNA of the CDR3: TGTGCCTGGGAAGGGGGCAGCGGGGAGCTGTTTTTT.

The genes are TRBV5-1 and TRBJ2-5; 7 nucleotides match TRBD2. This CDR3 has 16 residues. Germline V gives CDR1 SGHRS, CDR2 YFSETQ. With V trimmed by 4 bases and J by 1 base, 10 bases remained unmatched. The CDR3 sequence is CASSPLGASGQETQYF. DNA of the CDR3: TGCGCCAGCAGCCCCCTCGGGGCTAGCGGCCAAGAGACCCAGTACTTC.

This clone was seen only a few times. This chain joins TRBV30 and TRBJ1-1, with no clear D. There are 15 residues in the CDR3. Trimming cost V 0 bases and J 4 bases, with 15 bases left between them. CDR1 and CDR2 (germline): GTSNPN, SVGIG (reference sequence). CDR3 sequence (DNA): TGTGCCTGGAGTGTAGGCCTCGGGGTGGGCACTGAAGCTTTCTTT. Encoded protein: CAWSVGLGVGTEAFF.

This chain uses TRBV4-1 with TRBJ2-2; maybe TRBD2 (6 bases). Looked up from germline, CDR1 is MGHRA and CDR2 is YSYEKL. V lost 0 bases and J 6 bases, leaving 11 bases between the germline ends. CDR3 length: 15 amino acids. CDR3 protein: CASSQEVGEAGELFF. The CDR3 nucleotides read TGCGCCAGCAGCCAAGAGGTCGGGGAGGCCGGGGAGCTGTTTTTT.

V is TRBV29-1 and J is TRBJ1-1, with TRBD1 as a possible D gene (5 bases). Germline CDR1 SQVTM, CDR2 ANQGSEA. The CDR3 has 12 amino acids. V lost 4 bases, J lost 6 bases, and 12 bases lay in between. The CDR3 bases are TGCAGCGTTGCAAAGGGGTTGTCTGAAGCTTTCTTT. This gives the protein CSVAKGLSEAFF.

This chain connects TRBV21-1 to TRBJ1-2. TRBV21-1 is described as a pseudogene. The CDR3 extends over 15 amino acids. CDR3 nucleotide sequence: TGTGCCAGCCCCTCTGTGACTCCTGAAGACTATGGCTACACCTTC. It yields the protein CASPSVTPEDYGYTF.

The J gene is TRBJ1-1, the V gene TRBV14, with a weak D call TRBD1 (6 bases). The CDR3 contains 16 residues. Trimming shortened V by 1 base and J by 1 base, and 13 bases separated the two germline ends. Germline CDR1 is SGHDN and CDR2 is FVKESK. The CDR3, as DNA: TGTGCCAGCAGCCAAGGGGCAGGGGTCCCGAACACTGAAGCTTTCTTT. Amino acids: CASSQGAGVPNTEAFF.

This chain uses TRBV5-6 with TRBJ2-4; possible D gene TRBD2, 6 bases. Looked up from germline, CDR1 is SGHDT and CDR2 is YYEEEE. CDR3 length: 16 amino acids. The V and J ends lost 4 bases and 0 bases respectively, with 14 bases between them. CDR3 bases: TGTGCCAGCAGCCCCGAGGTGGGACTAGCCAAAAACATTCAGTACTTC. Its protein is CASSPEVGLAKNIQYF. The full variable domain, its missing parts supplied by reference TRBV5-6 and TRBJ2-4, is DAGVTQSPTHLIKTRGQQVTLRCSPKSGHDTVSWYQQALGQGPQFIFQYYEEEERQRGNFPDRFSGHQFPNYSSELNVNALLLGDSALYLCASSPEVGLAKNIQYFGAGTRLSVL.